This TCR beta chain was recovered during a study of blood T cell repertoires in COVID-19. Method: immunoSEQ multiplex PCR; TCRdb's copy keeps in-frame clones and lacks some. The sample records around 220,000 clones, about nine tenths being singletons. This CDR3 has 14 residues. Germline loops: CDR1 SGHAT, CDR2 FQNNGV. V gave up 1 base and J gave up 3 bases; unmatched junction bases: 1. Sequenced input: PBMCs or T cells enriched from blood (not recorded which). The V gene is TRBV11-2, the J gene TRBJ1-2; 8 bases match TRBD1. The receptor was derived from a young woman with acute COVID-19. The CDR3 here is CASSLAGGDYGYTF. The CDR3 DNA follows: TGTGCCAGCAGCTTAGCAGGGGGCGACTATGGCTACACCTTC.